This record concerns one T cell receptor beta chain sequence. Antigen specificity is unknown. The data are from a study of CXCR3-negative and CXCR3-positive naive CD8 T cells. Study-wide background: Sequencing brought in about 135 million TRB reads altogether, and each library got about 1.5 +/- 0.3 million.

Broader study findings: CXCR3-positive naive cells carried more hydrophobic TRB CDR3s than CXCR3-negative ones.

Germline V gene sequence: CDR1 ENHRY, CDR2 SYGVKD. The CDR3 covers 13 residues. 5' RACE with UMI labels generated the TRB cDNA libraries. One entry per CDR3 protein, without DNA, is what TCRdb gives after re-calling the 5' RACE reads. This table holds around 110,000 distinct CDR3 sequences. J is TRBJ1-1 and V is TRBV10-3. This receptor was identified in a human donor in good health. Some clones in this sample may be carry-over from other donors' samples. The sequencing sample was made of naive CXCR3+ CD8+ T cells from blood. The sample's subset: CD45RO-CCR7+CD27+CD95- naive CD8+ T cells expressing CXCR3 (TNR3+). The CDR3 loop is CDTLTDMGTEAFF.